The T cell receptor (beta chain) described here comes from a study of cytomegalovirus exposure and HLA in healthy donors. TCRdb's table, derived via immunoSEQ multiplex PCR, lists solely in-frame clones and lacks some. The sample has 55,000 to 65,000 clones, over 85% seen once; the top ten hold 1.1%. The germline CDR1 and CDR2 sequences are MNHEY and SVGAGI. CDR3 length: 13 residues. V dropped 6 bases and J dropped 3; count of bases not matched to a gene: 5. The sample consisted of PBMCs. The genes are TRBV6-5 and TRBJ2-7; 7 nucleotides line up with TRBD1. The sequence was collected from a man aged 18 to 29 in good health and CMV-seronegative. CDR3 coding DNA: TGTGCCAGCAGCGGGACAGAGGTCTACGAGCAGTACTTC. Its protein product is CASSGTEVYEQYF.